This TCR beta chain was sequenced in a study of CD8 T cells in Susac syndrome. From blood CD8+ and CD4+ T cells, TCR beta sequences were generated. The multiple sclerosis control group comprised treatment-naive patients with stable or active relapsing-remitting disease. Negative isolation yielded the CD8+ and CD4+ T cells, while FACS enriched the TEMRA cells. CDR3 size: 14 residues. The germline gives CDR1 SEHNR, CDR2 FQNEAQ (reference sequence). With 3 bases removed from V and 0 bases from J, the gap between germline ends came to 8 bases. Reverse transcription used about 0.45 to 1 ug RNA and random hexamers. Amplification of TCR beta CDR3 by immunoSEQ multiplex PCR spanned 54 Vbeta and 13 Jbeta. Each CDR3 protein is one row after TCRdb ran MiXCR on the immunoSEQ multiplex PCR reads. The sample consists of about 210,000 distinct CDR3 sequences, approximately 95% of them appearing once.

The sequenced sample consisted of CD4+ T cells from PBMCs. This TCR was sampled from a human donor with multiple sclerosis. The rearrangement joins TRBV7-9 to TRBJ1-1; D is unclear. The CDR3: CASSFHGLNTEAFF. In nucleotides, the CDR3 is TGTGCCAGCAGCTTTCATGGGTTGAACACTGAAGCTTTCTTT. Based on the CDR3 plus reference TRBV7-9 and TRBJ1-1, the full variable domain is DTGVSQNPRHKITKRGQNVTFRCDPISEHNRLYWYRQTLGQGPEFLTYFQNEAQLEKSRLLSDRFSAERPKGSFSTLEIQRTEQGDSAMYLCASSFHGLNTEAFFGQGTRLTVV.